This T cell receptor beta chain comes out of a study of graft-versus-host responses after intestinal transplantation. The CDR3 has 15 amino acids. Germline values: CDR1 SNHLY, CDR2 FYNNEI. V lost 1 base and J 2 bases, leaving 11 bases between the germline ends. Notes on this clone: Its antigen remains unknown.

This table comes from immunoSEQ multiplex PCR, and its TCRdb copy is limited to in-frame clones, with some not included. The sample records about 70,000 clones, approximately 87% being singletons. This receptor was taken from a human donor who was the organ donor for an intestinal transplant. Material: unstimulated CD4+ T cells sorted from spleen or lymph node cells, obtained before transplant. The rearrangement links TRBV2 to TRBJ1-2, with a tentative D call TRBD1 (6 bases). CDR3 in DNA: TGTGCCAGCAGTGAAGAGGGGGGGCCAAACTATGGCTACACCTTC. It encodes CASSEEGGPNYGYTF.